This paragraph covers one T cell receptor beta chain sequence. The antigen remains undetermined. Germline V gene sequence: CDR1 MNHNS, CDR2 SASEGT. The J segment lost 7 bases and the V segment lost 3 bases, leaving 4 bases of the junction unmatched. CDR3 length equals 14 residues. This sample stems from a study of cytomegalovirus exposure and HLA in healthy donors. General study findings and limits: In a later analysis, several top co-occurrence clusters appeared linked to parvovirus B19, influenza, CMV and Epstein-Barr virus. Reported findings show TCR beta sequences accurately forecast HLA-A and HLA-B alleles in most subjects.

The PCR was carried out with 60 Vbeta primers and 13 Jbeta primers. Some clones are missing from TCRdb's copy, which holds only in-frame ones; the method was immunoSEQ multiplex PCR. Of more than 95,000 clones listed, over 60% are singletons. This chain joins TRBV6-1 and TRBJ1-4; 8 nucleotides agree with TRBD1. The sequence came from a woman in her thirties or forties in good health and CMV-seropositive. Sample: PBMCs. The CDR3 region is CASSDRGRSEKLFF. CDR3 sequence (DNA): TGTGCCAGCAGTGACAGGGGGCGGTCTGAAAAACTGTTTTTT.